Below, 8 T cell receptor beta chains from the same sample are listed, as sequenced in a study of blood T cell repertoires in COVID-19 (dated by TCRdb to the early 2020s). Library construction relied on the immunoSEQ multiplex PCR assay. This immuneACCESS table, as held by TCRdb, lists in-frame sequences with V and J called but not all clones. Of the missing ones, under half trace to an unresolved V gene in checked studies; the others have no known cause. The sample includes around 280,000 clones, with around 88% observed a single time. Of the sample, about 6% falls within the top ten clones. The specimen sequenced was PBMCs or T cells enriched from blood (not recorded which). These receptors were collected from a middle-aged woman who had recovered from COVID-19.

The chain couples TRBV18 to TRBJ2-7, with 11 bases identical to TRBD1. J was trimmed by 3 bases and V by 1 base; bases with no gene match: 2. Germline V gene sequence: CDR1 KGHSH, CDR2 LQKENI. The CDR3 has 15 residues. The chain's CDR3 is CASSPRTGGSYEQYF. CDR3 nucleotides: TGTGCCAGCTCACCACGGACAGGGGGCAGCTACGAGCAGTACTTC.

This clone came up once. The V call is TRBV9, the J call TRBJ1-6; TRBD1 agrees at 7 bases. The CDR3 has 12 residues. The germline CDR1 and CDR2 sequences are SGDLS and YYNGEE. V lost 3 bases to trimming and J lost 10 bases; unmatched junction nucleotides: 1. The CDR3 sequence is CASSGRGSPLHF. The CDR3 nucleotides read TGTGCCAGCAGCGGCAGGGGGTCACCCCTCCACTTT.

This rearrangement joins TRBV2 to TRBJ1-6, with a tentative D call TRBD1 (5 bases). The CDR3 is made up of 13 amino acids. CDR1 SNHLY and CDR2 FYNNEI come from the germline V gene. Trimming removed 4 bases at V and 9 bases at J, with 10 bases between. CDR3 DNA: TGTGCCAGCAGTGGGGCAGGGTTTTCACCCCTCCACTTT. This encodes CASSGAGFSPLHF.

This chain joins TRBV5-6 and TRBJ1-2; D call uncertain. Germline CDR1 reads SGHDT; CDR2 reads YYEEEE. The germline V and J ends were trimmed by 3 bases and 2 bases, with 14 bases remaining between them. CDR3 length equals 15 residues. CDR3 in amino acids: CASSSPGRSNYGYTF. The DNA of the CDR3 is TGTGCCAGCAGCTCTCCTGGCAGGTCAAACTATGGCTACACCTTC.

The rearrangement joins TRBV2 to TRBJ2-1; D might be TRBD2 (6 bases). The CDR3 is 14 amino acids. From germline, CDR1 is SNHLY and CDR2 FYNNEI. Deletions cut 7 bases from V and 0 bases from J, with 10 bases between. In DNA form, the CDR3 reads TGTGCCAGCAAAACGGGACTCTCCTACAATGAGCAGTTCTTC. Residues: CASKTGLSYNEQFF. The entire variable domain, with the rest obtained from reference TRBV2 and TRBJ2-1, is as follows: EPEVTQTPSHQVTQMGQEVILRCVPISNHLYFYWYRQILGQKVEFLVSFYNNEISEKSEIFDDQFSVERPDGSNFTLKIRSTKLEDSAMYFCASKTGLSYNEQFFGPGTRLTVL.

The chain links TRBV4-1 to TRBJ2-1; D may be TRBD2 (6 bases). The CDR3 sequence is 14 residues long. Germline CDR1 and CDR2: MGHRA and YSYEKL. Between the trimmed V and J ends, which lost 2 bases and 4 bases, there was a span of 9 bases. In DNA, the CDR3 is TGCGCCAGCAGCCAATCGCGGGGATACAATGAGCAGTTCTTC. As protein: CASSQSRGYNEQFF.

The V gene is TRBV13, the J gene TRBJ2-1; D call uncertain. Germline CDR1 reads PRHDT; CDR2 reads FYEKMQ (reference sequence). This CDR3 is built from 14 residues. The V and J ends lost 5 bases and 4 bases respectively, with 12 bases between them. The CDR3 protein is CASSPTVRYNEQFF. The CDR3 nucleotides read TGTGCCAGCAGCCCCACCGTCAGATACAATGAGCAGTTCTTC.

J is TRBJ1-5 and V is TRBV15; perhaps TRBD1 as D (6 bases). The CDR3 consists of 13 residues. Looked up from germline, CDR1 is LNHNV and CDR2 is YYDKDF (reference sequence). Between the trimmed V and J ends, which lost 8 bases and 7 bases, there was a span of 15 bases. The chain's CDR3 is CATYTGYAQPQHF. The CDR3 nucleotides are TGTGCCACCTATACAGGGTACGCGCAGCCCCAGCATTTT.